This T cell receptor beta chain was observed in a study of T cell changes during pregnancy in multiple sclerosis. Profiled with immunoSEQ multiplex PCR; TCRdb holds only in-frame clones, not every one. The repertoire holds some 120,000 clones, with roughly 92% as singletons. The specimen was peripheral blood, collected in the third trimester of pregnancy. This clonotype originated in a female donor with multiple sclerosis, enrolled in a pregnancy study.

The CDR3 protein is CASSVGEREGRYEQYF. The CDR3 region has the DNA TGTGCCAGCAGCGTAGGAGAGCGGGAGGGGAGGTACGAGCAGTACTTC. The chain couples TRBV9 to TRBJ2-7; 10 bases align to TRBD2. There are 16 residues in the CDR3. Germline values: CDR1 SGDLS, CDR2 YYNGEE. J was trimmed by 4 bases and V by 0 bases; bases with no gene match: 7.